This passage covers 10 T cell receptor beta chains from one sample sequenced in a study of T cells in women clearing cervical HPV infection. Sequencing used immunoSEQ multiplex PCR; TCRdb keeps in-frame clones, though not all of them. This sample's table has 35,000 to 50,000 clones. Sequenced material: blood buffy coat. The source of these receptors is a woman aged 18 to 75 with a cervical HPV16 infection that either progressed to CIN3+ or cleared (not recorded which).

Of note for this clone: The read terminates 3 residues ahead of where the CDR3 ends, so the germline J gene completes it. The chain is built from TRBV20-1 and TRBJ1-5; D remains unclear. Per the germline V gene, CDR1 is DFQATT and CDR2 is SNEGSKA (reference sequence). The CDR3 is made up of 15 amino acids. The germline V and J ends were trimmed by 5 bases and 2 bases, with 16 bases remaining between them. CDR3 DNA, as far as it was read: TGCAGTGCTGGAACCAAGACTCGTCGCAATCAGCCC. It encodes CSAGTKTRRNQP. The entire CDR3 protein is CSAGTKTRRNQPQHF.

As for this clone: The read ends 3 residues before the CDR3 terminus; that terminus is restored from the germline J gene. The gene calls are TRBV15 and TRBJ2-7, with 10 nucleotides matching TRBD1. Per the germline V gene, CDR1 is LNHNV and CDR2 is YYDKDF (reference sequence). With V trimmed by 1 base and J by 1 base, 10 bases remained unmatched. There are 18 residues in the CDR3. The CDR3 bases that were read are TGTGCCACCAGCAGAGGCACGGGACAGGGGCCCGCTTCCTACGAG. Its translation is CATSRGTGQGPASYE. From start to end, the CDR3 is CATSRGTGQGPASYEQYF.

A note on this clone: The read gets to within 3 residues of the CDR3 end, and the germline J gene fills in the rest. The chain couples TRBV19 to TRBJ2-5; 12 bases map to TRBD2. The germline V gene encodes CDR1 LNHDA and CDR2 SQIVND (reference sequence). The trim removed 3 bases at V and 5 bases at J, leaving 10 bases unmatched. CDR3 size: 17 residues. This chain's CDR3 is CASSMIGLAGLGETQYF. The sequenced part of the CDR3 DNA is TGTGCCAGTAGTATGATCGGACTAGCGGGATTAGGGGAGACC.

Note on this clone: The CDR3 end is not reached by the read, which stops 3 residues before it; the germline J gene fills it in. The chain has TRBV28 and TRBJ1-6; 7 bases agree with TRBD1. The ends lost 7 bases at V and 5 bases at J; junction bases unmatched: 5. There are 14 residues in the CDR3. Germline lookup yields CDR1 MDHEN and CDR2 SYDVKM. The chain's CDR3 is CASTVDRDNSPLHF. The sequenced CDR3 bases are TGTGCCAGCACCGTAGACAGGGATAATTCACCC.

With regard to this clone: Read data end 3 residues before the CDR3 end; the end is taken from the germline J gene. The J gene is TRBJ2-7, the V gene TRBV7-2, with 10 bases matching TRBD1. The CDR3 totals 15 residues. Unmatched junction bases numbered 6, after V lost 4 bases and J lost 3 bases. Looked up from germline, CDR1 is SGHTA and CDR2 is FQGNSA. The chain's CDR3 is CASSSTGTGVYEQYF. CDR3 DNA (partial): TGTGCCAGCAGCTCCACCGGGACAGGGGTCTACGAG.

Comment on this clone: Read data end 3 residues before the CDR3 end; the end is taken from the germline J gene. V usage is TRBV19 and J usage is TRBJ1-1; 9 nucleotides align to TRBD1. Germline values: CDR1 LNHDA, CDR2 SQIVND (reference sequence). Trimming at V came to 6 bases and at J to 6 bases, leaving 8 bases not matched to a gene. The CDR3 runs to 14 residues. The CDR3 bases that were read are TGTGCCAGTAGCCGGGGGGACAGGGCCCCTGAA. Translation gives CASSRGDRAPE. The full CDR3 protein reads CASSRGDRAPEAFF.

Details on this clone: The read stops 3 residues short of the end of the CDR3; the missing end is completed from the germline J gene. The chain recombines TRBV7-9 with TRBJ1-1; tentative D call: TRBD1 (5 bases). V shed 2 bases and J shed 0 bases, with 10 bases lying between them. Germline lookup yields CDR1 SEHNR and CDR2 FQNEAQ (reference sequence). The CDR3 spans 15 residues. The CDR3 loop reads CASSLTGNLNTEAFF. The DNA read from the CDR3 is TGTGCCAGCAGCTTAACAGGTAATCTGAACACTGAA.

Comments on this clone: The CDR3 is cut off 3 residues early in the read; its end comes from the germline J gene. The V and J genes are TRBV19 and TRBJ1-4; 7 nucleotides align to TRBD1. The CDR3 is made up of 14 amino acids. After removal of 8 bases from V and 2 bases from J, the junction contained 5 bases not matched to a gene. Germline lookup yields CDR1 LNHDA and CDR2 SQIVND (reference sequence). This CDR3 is CASSKQGTNEKLFF. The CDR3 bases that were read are TGTGCCAGTTCCAAACAGGGGACTAATGAAAAA.

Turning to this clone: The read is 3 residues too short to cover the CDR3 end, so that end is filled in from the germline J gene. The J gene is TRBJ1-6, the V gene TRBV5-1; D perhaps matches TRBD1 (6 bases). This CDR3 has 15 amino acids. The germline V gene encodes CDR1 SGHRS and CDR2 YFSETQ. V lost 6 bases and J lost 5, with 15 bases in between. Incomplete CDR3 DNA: TGCGCCAGCACAGAGACAGGCCCGAATAATTCACCC. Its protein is CASTETGPNNSP. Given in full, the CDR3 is CASTETGPNNSPLHF.

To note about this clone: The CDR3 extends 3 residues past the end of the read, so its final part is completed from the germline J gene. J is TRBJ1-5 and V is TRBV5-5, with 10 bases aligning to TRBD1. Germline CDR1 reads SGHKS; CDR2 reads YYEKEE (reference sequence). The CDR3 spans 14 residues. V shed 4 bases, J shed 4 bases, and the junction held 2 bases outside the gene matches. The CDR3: CASSPGQGNQPQHF. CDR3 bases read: TGTGCCAGCAGCCCGGGACAGGGGAATCAGCCC.